This entry describes one T cell receptor (beta chain). These data belong to a study of blood T cell repertoires in COVID-19. Losses at the gene ends were 0 bases for V and 4 bases for J; bases not matched to a gene: 6. The CDR3 has 16 residues. CDR1 is MGHRA, CDR2 YSYEKL, per germline. Measured with immunoSEQ multiplex PCR; TCRdb has only the in-frame clones, and not every one. The profile covers 250,000 to 400,000 clones, with around nine tenths appearing a single time and 2.6% taken by the ten largest. The clonotype originates from a man aged 60 to 75 who had recovered from COVID-19. The sequenced material came from PBMCs or T cells enriched from blood (not recorded which). The chain has TRBV4-1 and TRBJ2-1, with 7 bases aligning to TRBD2. DNA for the CDR3: TGCGCCAGCAGCCAAGATAGTAGCGGGCCGTACAATGAGCAGTTCTTC. This encodes CASSQDSSGPYNEQFF.